This TCR beta chain was sequenced during a study of shared clonotypes between healthy human individuals. Genomic DNA per cell subset filled all wells of several immunoSEQ plates. Sorted-subset replicate PCR reactions were performed with about 210 ng DNA, corresponding to 30,000 to 35,000 T cell genomes. Sequenced by immunoSEQ multiplex PCR; TCRdb stores in-frame clones only, minus some. The table includes 600,000 to 800,000 clones, about two thirds detected once. This CDR3 has 15 amino acids. Germline loops: CDR1 SNHLY, CDR2 FYNNEI. Trimming cost V 4 bases and J 0 bases, with 9 bases left between them. A note on this clone: Its antigen is currently unknown.

Findings and limits, study-wide: Sampling was confined to blood; repertoires within tissues likely differ.

Sequencing used memory CD4+ T cells sorted from blood. The sample's subset: CD45RA-negative fraction. The sequence was collected from a woman aged 25-40 years in good health. This rearrangement joins TRBV2 to TRBJ1-4; D perhaps matches TRBD1 (6 bases). CDR3 nucleotides: TGTGCCAGCAGTGTCCGACAGGCAACTAATGAAAAACTGTTTTTT. It translates to CASSVRQATNEKLFF.